The entry below gives a single T cell receptor beta chain sequence along with its context. Profiled with immunoSEQ multiplex PCR; TCRdb holds only in-frame clones, not every one. The sample consists of about 190,000 clones, around 82% of them appearing once. The data were taken from a study of blood T cell repertoires in COVID-19. Study information: The United States, Italy and Spain supplied acute and convalescent COVID-19 samples.

This CDR3 has 16 residues. Germline CDR1 is SGHTS and CDR2 is YDEGEE. V lost 0 bases to trimming and J lost 4 bases, with 14 bases between them. This TCR came from a man older than 75 with COVID-19, enrolled during active disease. The J gene is TRBJ1-5, the V gene TRBV5-8, with unresolved D. Specimen: peripheral blood. CDR3 sequence: CASSLAGPGGNQPQHF. Here the CDR3 DNA reads TGTGCCAGCAGCTTGGCCGGGCCAGGAGGGAATCAGCCCCAGCATTTT. The whole variable domain, remainder taken from reference TRBV5-8 and TRBJ1-5, is EAGVTQSPTHLIKTRGQQATLRCSPISGHTSVYWYQQALGLGLQFLLWYDEGEERNRGNFPPRFSGRQFPNYSSELNVNALELEDSALYLCASSLAGPGGNQPQHFGDGTRLSIL.